Shown below are 25 T cell receptor beta chains from a single sample sequenced in a study of technical replicates of blood from four donors. The table came from immunoSEQ multiplex PCR; TCRdb's copy has only in-frame clones and leaves some out. The table records around 70,000 clones, more than 85% of them present only once. The specimen sequenced was T cells isolated from PBMCs. These TCRs come from a human donor in good health.

The rearrangement links TRBV5-4 to TRBJ2-2; 12 bases are a match to TRBD2. The germline CDR1 and CDR2 sequences are SGHNT and YYREEE (reference sequence). This CDR3 is 16 amino acids long. V trimming: 5 bases; J trimming: 0 bases; junction bases outside the gene matches: 2. CDR3 bases: TGTGCCAGCAGTGGACTAGCGGGACCGAACACCGGGGAGCTGTTTTTT. It is translated as CASSGLAGPNTGELFF.

In this sample, this clone is medium-sized. The rearrangement joins TRBV4-1 to TRBJ2-7; 10 bases fit TRBD1. Looked up from germline, CDR1 is MGHRA and CDR2 is YSYEKL. The CDR3 has 15 amino acids. V lost 0 bases to trimming and J lost 4 bases; unmatched junction nucleotides: 3. The CDR3 nucleotides read TGCGCCAGCAGCCAAGATTCGGGACAGGGGTACGAGCAGTACTTC. Translating gives CASSQDSGQGYEQYF.

The chain employs TRBV7-3 and TRBJ1-1; 11 nucleotides match TRBD1. CDR1 and CDR2 (germline): SGHTA, FQGTGA. This CDR3 comprises 15 residues. J was trimmed by 4 bases and V by 5 bases; bases with no gene match: 6. In DNA form, the CDR3 reads TGTGCCAGCAGCAACCCCGGGACAGGGGGCACTGAAGCTTTCTTT. Its translation: CASSNPGTGGTEAFF.

CDR3: CASSDKSYSNQPQHF. Here the CDR3 DNA reads TGTGCCAGCAGTGACAAATCCTATAGCAATCAGCCCCAGCATTTT. The chain uses TRBV2 and TRBJ1-5; no clear D. Trimming took off 3 bases at V and 0 bases at J, with 9 bases between the two ends. The CDR3 consists of 15 residues. Germline CDR1 reads SNHLY; CDR2 reads FYNNEI.

The chain combines TRBV7-9 with TRBJ2-7, with TRBD2 matching over 11 bases. This CDR3 spans 16 amino acids. Germline V CDR1 and CDR2: SEHNR, FQNEAQ (reference sequence). Trimming at V came to 4 bases and at J to 9 bases, leaving 14 bases not matched to a gene. The CDR3 sequence is CASSSKGLAGPGGQYF. In DNA form, the CDR3 reads TGTGCCAGCAGCTCAAAAGGACTAGCGGGCCCGGGCGGGCAGTACTTC.

The chain carries TRBV7-9 and TRBJ2-7, with TRBD1 as a possible D gene (5 bases). The V end was cut by 5 bases, the J end by 0 bases, with 11 bases between. Germline CDR1 reads SEHNR; CDR2 reads FQNEAQ (reference sequence). The CDR3 runs to 14 residues. CDR3 region: CASSPTVGSYEQYF. Written as DNA, the CDR3 is TGTGCCAGCAGCCCGACAGTAGGCTCCTACGAGCAGTACTTC. The full variable domain, rest sourced from reference TRBV7-9 and TRBJ2-7, is DTGVSQNPRHKITKRGQNVTFRCDPISEHNRLYWYRQTLGQGPEFLTYFQNEAQLEKSRLLSDRFSAERPKGSFSTLEIQRTEQGDSAMYLCASSPTVGSYEQYFGPGTRLTVT.

The chain has TRBV6-1 and TRBJ1-2; 10 bases are a match to TRBD1. Unmatched junction bases numbered 4, after V lost 5 bases and J lost 7 bases. The CDR3 has 13 residues. Germline loops: CDR1 MNHNS, CDR2 SASEGT. Here the CDR3 DNA reads TGTGCCAGCAGTAGACAGGGGGCGGCTGGCTACACCTTC. This codes for CASSRQGAAGYTF.

In nucleotides, the CDR3 is TGTGCCAGCAGCCCTCGGGGCGGGACCTCTTCCTACAATGAGCAGTTCTTC. Translation: CASSPRGGTSSYNEQFF. The chain recombines TRBV9 with TRBJ2-1; tentative D call: TRBD2 (6 bases). Germline V CDR1 and CDR2: SGDLS, YYNGEE. The CDR3 consists of 17 residues. V dropped 4 bases and J dropped 1 base, with 18 bases sitting between them.

The chain has TRBV5-1 and TRBJ1-4; a weak D match, TRBD1 (5 bases). V was pared by 1 base and J by 8 bases, with 15 bases between. CDR3 length: 15 amino acids. The germline CDR1 and CDR2 sequences are SGHRS and YFSETQ. CDR3 DNA sequence: TGCGCCAGCAGCTTGTCTGACAGACCTCTAGAAAAACTGTTTTTT. This translates into CASSLSDRPLEKLFF.

The chain couples TRBV25-1 to TRBJ1-1; tentative D call: TRBD1 (6 bases). V lost 8 bases, J lost 1 base, and 17 bases lay in between. This CDR3 is 15 amino acids long. From germline, CDR1 is MGHDK and CDR2 SYGVNS. Written as DNA, the CDR3 is TGTGCCAGCGAACCCACTGGACAGAAGAACACTGAAGCTTTCTTT. Encoded protein: CASEPTGQKNTEAFF.

The chain joins TRBV4-1 to TRBJ2-7; perhaps TRBD2 as D (5 bases). Between the trimmed V and J ends, which lost 6 bases and 3 bases, there was a span of 21 bases. The length of the CDR3 is 16 residues. Germline V gene data show CDR1 as MGHRA and CDR2 as YSYEKL. The CDR3 sequence is CASSFRESGNLYEQYF. CDR3 nucleotide sequence: TGCGCCAGCAGTTTTAGGGAGTCCGGGAATCTCTACGAGCAGTACTTC.

The chain recombines TRBV28 with TRBJ2-5; a weak D match, TRBD2 (7 bases). The V and J ends lost 5 bases and 3 bases respectively, with 22 bases between them. The CDR3 covers 17 residues. CDR1 and CDR2 from the germline V gene are MDHEN and SYDVKM. CDR3 nucleotide sequence: TGTGCCAGCAGTCCGCCCCACCGGAGGGGGGGAGAAGAGACCCAGTACTTC. Translated: CASSPPHRRGGEETQYF.

The genes are TRBV11-3 and TRBJ1-1; TRBD1 matches at 7 bases. The CDR3 covers 15 residues. V dropped 4 bases and J dropped 4; count of bases not matched to a gene: 9. Germline V gives CDR1 SGHNT, CDR2 YENEEA. In DNA, the CDR3 is TGTGCCAGCAGCTCTTCGACATCAGGGGGCACTGAAGCTTTCTTT. Amino acid sequence: CASSSSTSGGTEAFF.

The genes are TRBV7-9 and TRBJ1-6, with no clear D. CDR1 SEHNR and CDR2 FQNEAQ come from the germline V gene (reference sequence). This CDR3 is 16 amino acids long. The ends were cut back, 1 base at V and 5 bases at J, with 12 bases in the middle. CDR3 region: CASSLGGTRNNSPLHF. The CDR3 DNA reads TGTGCCAGCAGCTTAGGAGGAACAAGAAATAATTCACCCCTCCACTTT.

The V and J genes are TRBV19 and TRBJ1-2, with TRBD1 identical over 8 bases. Germline lookup yields CDR1 LNHDA and CDR2 SQIVND (reference sequence). V shed 5 bases, J shed 2 bases, and the junction held 7 bases outside the gene matches. This CDR3 contains 15 residues. The CDR3 sequence: CASSAPGQANYGYTF. CDR3 bases: TGTGCCAGTAGTGCCCCGGGACAGGCGAACTATGGCTACACCTTC.

This rearrangement joins TRBV7-9 to TRBJ2-2, with D tentatively TRBD1 (5 bases). Trimming pared 4 bases from V and 0 bases from J, leaving 12 bases between. Germline CDR1 is SEHNR and CDR2 is FQNEAQ (reference sequence). This CDR3 has 16 residues. In DNA, the CDR3 is TGTGCCAGCAGCTCCCAGGGCCCGACGAACACCGGGGAGCTGTTTTTT. This codes for CASSSQGPTNTGELFF.

This clone was detected only once. V usage is TRBV5-1 and J usage is TRBJ1-6, with unresolved D. The CDR3 loop spans 15 amino acids. Germline V CDR1 and CDR2: SGHRS, YFSETQ. Trimming took 2 bases from V and 8 from J, leaving 14 bases between them. CDR3 sequence (DNA): TGCGCCAGCAGCTTCTCCGGGGATAATTATTCACCCCTCCACTTT. Translation: CASSFSGDNYSPLHF.

The chain couples TRBV28 to TRBJ1-5; perhaps TRBD1 as D (6 bases). Trimming removed 6 bases from V and 6 bases from J, with 27 bases in between. This CDR3 contains 18 residues. In germline, CDR1 is MDHEN, CDR2 SYDVKM. CDR3 sequence (DNA): TGTGCCAGCAGACCACCCAGGGGATTGGCGGCAAGGGGTCAGCCCCAGCATTTT. This codes for CASRPPRGLAARGQPQHF. The whole variable domain, filled in from reference TRBV28 and TRBJ1-5, reads DVKVTQSSRYLVKRTGEKVFLECVQDMDHENMFWYRQDPGLGLRLIYFSYDVKMKEKGDIPEGYSVSREKKERFSLILESASTNQTSMYLCASRPPRGLAARGQPQHFGDGTRLSIL.

The gene calls are TRBV6-1 and TRBJ2-5, with 9 bases that match TRBD1. The trim removed 9 bases at V and 3 bases at J, leaving 5 bases unmatched. The germline gives CDR1 MNHNS, CDR2 SASEGT. The CDR3 extends over 13 amino acids. The CDR3 protein is CASSRDREETQYF. The CDR3 bases are TGTGCCAGTTCCCGGGACAGGGAAGAGACCCAGTACTTC.

This chain joins TRBV10-3 and TRBJ2-1; 14 bases line up with TRBD2. Germline-derived CDR1 and CDR2 are ENHRY and SYGVKD. V lost 5 bases to trimming and J lost 2 bases; unmatched junction nucleotides: 11. The CDR3 contains 19 residues. In DNA form, the CDR3 reads TGTGCCATCAGTTTGACCGGGACTAGCGGGAGCCGGGCCTACAATGAGCAGTTCTTC. It is translated as CAISLTGTSGSRAYNEQFF.

The chain employs TRBV13 and TRBJ2-1; the match to TRBD2 covers 13 bases. The CDR3 loop spans 15 amino acids. The V and J ends lost 5 bases and 5 bases, in that order; junction bases with no gene match: 3. Germline values: CDR1 PRHDT, CDR2 FYEKMQ (reference sequence). The CDR3 coding sequence is TGTGCCAGCAGCCCGGGACTAGCGGGAAACAATGAGCAGTTCTTC. It specifies CASSPGLAGNNEQFF.

The chain is built from TRBV7-9 and TRBJ1-5; TRBD1 matches at 9 bases. V lost 5 bases to trimming and J lost 9 bases; unmatched junction nucleotides: 5. CDR1 and CDR2 from the germline V gene are SEHNR and FQNEAQ (reference sequence). The CDR3 covers 13 residues. The CDR3 sequence is CASSGGTGRPQHF. CDR3 DNA: TGTGCCAGCAGCGGAGGGACAGGGCGGCCCCAGCATTTT.

J is TRBJ2-7 and V is TRBV28; tentative D call: TRBD2 (6 bases). Trimming stripped 8 bases from V and 3 bases from J, with 11 bases between. Germline CDR1 is MDHEN and CDR2 is SYDVKM. The length of the CDR3 is 12 residues. CDR3 loop: CASSGGLYEQYF. Written as DNA, the CDR3 is TGTGCCAGCTCCGGGGGTCTCTACGAGCAGTACTTC.

The rearrangement uses TRBV6-5 and TRBJ2-2; D uncertain. CDR1 MNHEY and CDR2 SVGAGI come from the germline V gene. The CDR3 is 11 residues long. V lost 8 bases and J 1 base, leaving 2 bases between the germline ends. This CDR3 reads CASRNTGELFF. In DNA form, the CDR3 reads TGTGCCAGCCGGAACACCGGGGAGCTGTTTTTT.

CDR3 region: CATSRVFTSTDTQYF. For the CDR3, the DNA is TGTGCCACCAGCAGAGTCTTCACTAGCACAGATACGCAGTATTTT. The V gene is TRBV15, the J gene TRBJ2-3; no firm D call. V was shortened by 1 base and J by 0 bases, with 8 bases between the two germline ends. The germline CDR1 and CDR2 sequences are LNHNV and YYDKDF (reference sequence). This CDR3 spans 15 amino acids.